The clone carrying this T cell receptor beta chain was counted ten times or more. The antigen remains unidentified. Germline-derived CDR1 and CDR2 are WSHSY and SAAADI. The CDR3 extends over 12 amino acids. The V and J ends lost 7 bases and 6 bases respectively, with 10 bases between them. The data are from a study of blood T cells in healthy people across ages. Sample-barcoded 5' priming and a J-beta primer mix drove a second PCR of about 6 to 12 cycles. TCRdb independently ran MiXCR on the 5' RACE reads; one entry per CDR3 protein. This table has around 870,000 distinct CDR3 sequences, 29% appearing once. Study results and caveats: Diversity was higher, and naive CD4+ cells more numerous, in long-lived donors than in aged donors.

What was sequenced was blood. This clonotype originated in a woman of 80 years or more in good health. The chain links TRBV10-2 to TRBJ1-5, with D unclear. This CDR3 is CASNDMLQPQHF. Here the CDR3 DNA reads TGCGCCAGCAATGACATGCTTCAGCCCCAGCATTTT.